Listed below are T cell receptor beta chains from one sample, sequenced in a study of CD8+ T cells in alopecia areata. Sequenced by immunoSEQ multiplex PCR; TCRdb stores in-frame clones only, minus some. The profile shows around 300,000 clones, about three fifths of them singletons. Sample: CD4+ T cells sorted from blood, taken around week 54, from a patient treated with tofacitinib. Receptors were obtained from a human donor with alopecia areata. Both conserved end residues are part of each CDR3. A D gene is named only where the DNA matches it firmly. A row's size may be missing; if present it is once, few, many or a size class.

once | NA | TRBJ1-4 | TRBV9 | CASSVGFRSSNEKLFF | TGTGCCAGCAGCGTAGGTTTTCGTTCCTCTAATGAAAAACTGTTTTTT
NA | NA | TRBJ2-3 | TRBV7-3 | CARVGTDTQYF | TGTGCCAGGGTGGGCACAGATACGCAGTATTTT
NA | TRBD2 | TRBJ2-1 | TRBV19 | CASSTSGGTNEQFF | TGTGCCAGTAGCACTAGCGGGGGGACCAATGAGCAGTTCTTC
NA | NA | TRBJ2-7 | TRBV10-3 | CAIRGDYEQYF | TGTGCCATCAGAGGGGATTACGAGCAGTACTTC
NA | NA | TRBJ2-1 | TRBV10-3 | CAISGLQGGEQFF | TGTGCCATCAGTGGGCTACAGGGAGGCGAGCAGTTCTTC
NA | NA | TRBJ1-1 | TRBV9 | CASSANIQGAEAFF | TGTGCCAGCAGCGCTAACATTCAGGGAGCTGAAGCTTTCTTT
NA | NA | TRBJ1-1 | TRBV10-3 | CAISEGGNTEAFF | TGTGCCATCAGTGAGGGTGGGAACACTGAAGCTTTCTTT
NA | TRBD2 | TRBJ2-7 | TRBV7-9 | CASSRVAGAYEQYF | TGTGCCAGCAGCCGCGTGGCGGGAGCCTACGAGCAGTACTTC
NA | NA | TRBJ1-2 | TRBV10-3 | CAIEDSTGYTF | TGTGCCATCGAAGACAGTACTGGCTACACCTTC
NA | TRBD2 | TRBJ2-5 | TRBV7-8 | CASSLVGLAVETQYF | TGTGCCAGCAGCTTAGTTGGACTAGCTGTGGAGACCCAGTACTTC
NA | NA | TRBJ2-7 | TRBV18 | CASSPQDGRSYEQYF | TGTGCCAGCTCACCACAGGACGGACGATCCTACGAGCAGTACTTC
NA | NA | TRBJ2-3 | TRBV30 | CAWSPSTDTQYF | TGTGCCTGGAGCCCCAGCACAGATACGCAGTATTTT
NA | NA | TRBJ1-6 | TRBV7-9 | CASSLAWGSYNSPLHF | TGTGCCAGCAGCTTAGCGTGGGGCTCCTATAATTCACCCCTCCACTTT
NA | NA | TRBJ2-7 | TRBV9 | CASSVQPGSYEQYF | TGTGCCAGCAGCGTACAGCCAGGCTCCTACGAGCAGTACTTC
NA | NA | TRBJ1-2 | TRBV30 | CARTSNYGYTF | TGTGCCCGAACATCTAACTATGGCTACACCTTC
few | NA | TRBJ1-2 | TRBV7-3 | CASSNGLNYGYTF | TGTGCCAGCAGCAACGGACTCAACTATGGCTACACCTTC
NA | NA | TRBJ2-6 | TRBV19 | CASIRQPASGANVLTF | TGTGCCAGTATCAGGCAGCCAGCCTCTGGGGCCAACGTCCTGACTTTC
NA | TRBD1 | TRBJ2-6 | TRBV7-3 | CASSLGGAGANVLTF | TGTGCCAGCAGCCTAGGGGGCGCTGGGGCCAACGTCCTGACTTTC
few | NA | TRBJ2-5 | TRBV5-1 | CASSFEGETQYF | TGCGCCAGCAGCTTTGAGGGAGAGACCCAGTACTTC
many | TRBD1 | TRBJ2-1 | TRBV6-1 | CASSPDRGTYNEQFF | TGTGCCAGCAGCCCAGACAGGGGAACCTACAATGAGCAGTTCTTC
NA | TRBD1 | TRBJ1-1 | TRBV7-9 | CASSSKGQGSTEAFF | TGTGCCAGCAGCTCAAAGGGACAGGGCAGCACTGAAGCTTTCTTT
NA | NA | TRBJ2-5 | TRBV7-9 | CASTLMETQYF | TGTGCCAGCACCCTGATGGAGACCCAGTACTTC
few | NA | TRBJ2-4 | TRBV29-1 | CSVRVLGAKNIQYF | TGCAGCGTGAGGGTGTTGGGTGCCAAAAACATTCAGTACTTC
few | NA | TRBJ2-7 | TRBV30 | CAWRGRGSYEQYF | TGTGCCTGGAGAGGCAGGGGCTCCTACGAGCAGTACTTC
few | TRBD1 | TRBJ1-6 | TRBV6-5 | CASRSRDRVSSPLHF | TGTGCCAGCAGGTCCCGGGACAGGGTATCCTCACCCCTCCACTTT
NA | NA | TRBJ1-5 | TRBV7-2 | CASSAQGDQPQHF | TGTGCCAGCAGCGCACAGGGTGACCAGCCCCAGCATTTT
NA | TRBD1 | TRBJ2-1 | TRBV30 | CAWDRTGNNEQFF | TGTGCCTGGGATAGGACAGGGAACAATGAGCAGTTCTTC
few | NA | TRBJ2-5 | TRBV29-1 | CSVMDNFSKETQYF | TGCAGCGTTATGGATAACTTTTCGAAAGAGACCCAGTACTTC
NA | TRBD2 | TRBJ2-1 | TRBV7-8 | CASSSTVLSGGEQFF | TGTGCCAGCAGCTCCACGGTACTCTCGGGAGGGGAGCAGTTCTTC
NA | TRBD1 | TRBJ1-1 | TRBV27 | CASSPAGGNTEAFF | TGTGCCAGCAGCCCCGCAGGGGGCAACACTGAAGCTTTCTTT
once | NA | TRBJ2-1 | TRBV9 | CASSVGYNEQFF | TGTGCCAGCAGCGTAGGATACAATGAGCAGTTCTTC
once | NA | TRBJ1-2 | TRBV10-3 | CAIRERGGDEEGYGYTF | TGTGCCATCAGGGAACGGGGCGGCGATGAGGAAGGCTATGGCTACACCTTC
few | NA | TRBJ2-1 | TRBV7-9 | CAGVETVDSYNEQFF | TGTGCCGGTGTGGAGACGGTGGACTCCTACAATGAGCAGTTCTTC
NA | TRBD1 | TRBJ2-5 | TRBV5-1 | CASSTGQGGEETQYF | TGCGCCAGCAGCACCGGACAGGGCGGAGAAGAGACCCAGTACTTC
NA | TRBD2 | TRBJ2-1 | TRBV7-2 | CASSNGLAGGREQFF | TGTGCCAGCAGCAACGGACTAGCGGGGGGACGGGAGCAGTTCTTC
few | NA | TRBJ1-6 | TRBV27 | CASRQMSTYNSPLHF | TGTGCCAGCAGACAGATGTCTACGTATAATTCACCCCTCCACTTT
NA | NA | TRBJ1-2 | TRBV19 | CASRTYYGYTF | TGTGCCAGTAGGACTTACTATGGCTACACCTTC
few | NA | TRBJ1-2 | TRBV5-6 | CASSFGQVLNYGYTF | TGTGCCAGCAGCTTCGGCCAGGTGCTGAACTATGGCTACACCTTC
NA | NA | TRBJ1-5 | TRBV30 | CAWSVGGQPFNQPQHF | TGTGCCTGGAGTGTTGGGGGCCAGCCTTTCAATCAGCCCCAGCATTTT
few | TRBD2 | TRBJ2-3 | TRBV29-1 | CSVEAPRGGFGADTQYF | TGCAGCGTTGAAGCTCCCCGCGGGGGGTTCGGGGCAGATACGCAGTATTTT
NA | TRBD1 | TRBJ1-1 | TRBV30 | CAWSGTVNTEAFF | TGTGCCTGGAGCGGGACAGTGAACACTGAAGCTTTCTTT
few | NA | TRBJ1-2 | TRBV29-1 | CSAGPYYGYTF | TGCAGCGCCGGCCCGTACTATGGCTACACCTTC
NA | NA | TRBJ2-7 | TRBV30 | CAWSVRGPYEQYF | TGTGCCTGGAGTGTACGTGGACCCTACGAGCAGTACTTC
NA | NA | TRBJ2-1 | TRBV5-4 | CASSSDIEGEQFF | TGTGCCAGCAGCTCCGACATAGAAGGGGAGCAGTTCTTC
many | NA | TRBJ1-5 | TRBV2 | CASSEDGGSNQPQHF | TGTGCCAGCAGTGAAGATGGGGGCAGCAATCAGCCCCAGCATTTT
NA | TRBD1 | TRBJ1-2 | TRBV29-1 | CSAVGQVEDGYTF | TGCAGCGCCGTAGGACAGGTTGAGGATGGCTACACCTTC
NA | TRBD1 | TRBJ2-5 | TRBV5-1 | CASKKGAQETQYF | TGCGCCAGCAAGAAGGGGGCCCAAGAGACCCAGTACTTC
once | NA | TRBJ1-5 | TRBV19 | CASSIGPREPQHF | TGTGCCAGTAGTATAGGCCCGAGGGAGCCCCAGCATTTT
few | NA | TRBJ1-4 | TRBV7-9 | CASSFDPARLFF | TGTGCCAGCAGCTTCGACCCCGCTCGGCTGTTTTTT
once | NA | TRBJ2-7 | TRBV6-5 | CASSWTALAYEQYF | TGTGCCAGCAGCTGGACAGCCCTAGCCTACGAGCAGTACTTC
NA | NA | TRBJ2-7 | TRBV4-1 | CASSPPDRTYEQYF | TGCGCCAGCAGCCCACCGGACAGAACCTACGAGCAGTACTTC
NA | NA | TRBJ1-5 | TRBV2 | CASSAGPNQPQHF | TGTGCCAGCAGTGCAGGCCCCAATCAGCCCCAGCATTTT
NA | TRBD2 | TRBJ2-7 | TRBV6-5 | CASSYQLAGVNEQYF | TGTGCCAGCAGTTACCAGCTAGCGGGGGTCAACGAGCAGTACTTC
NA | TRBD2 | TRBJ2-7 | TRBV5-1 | CASSLVPGGEQYF | TGCGCCAGCAGCTTGGTTCCGGGGGGCGAGCAGTACTTC
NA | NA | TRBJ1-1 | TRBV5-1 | CASSPRTVMTEAFF | TGCGCCAGCAGCCCGAGGACAGTTATGACTGAAGCTTTCTTT
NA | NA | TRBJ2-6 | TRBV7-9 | CASSMHGANVLTF | TGTGCCAGCAGCATGCATGGGGCCAACGTCCTGACTTTC